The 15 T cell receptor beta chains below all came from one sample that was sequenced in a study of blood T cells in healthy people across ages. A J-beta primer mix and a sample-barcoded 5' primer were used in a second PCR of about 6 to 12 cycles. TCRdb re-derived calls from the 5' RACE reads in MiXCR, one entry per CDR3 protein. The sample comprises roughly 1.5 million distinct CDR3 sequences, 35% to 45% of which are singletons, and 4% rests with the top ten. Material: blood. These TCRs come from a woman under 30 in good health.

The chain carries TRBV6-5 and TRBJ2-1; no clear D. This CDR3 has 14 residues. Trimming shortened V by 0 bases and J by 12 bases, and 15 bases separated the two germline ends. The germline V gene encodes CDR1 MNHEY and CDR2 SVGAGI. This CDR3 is CASSYSLRGHVQFF. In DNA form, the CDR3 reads TGTGCCAGCAGTTACTCCCTAAGAGGCCATGTGCAGTTCTTC.

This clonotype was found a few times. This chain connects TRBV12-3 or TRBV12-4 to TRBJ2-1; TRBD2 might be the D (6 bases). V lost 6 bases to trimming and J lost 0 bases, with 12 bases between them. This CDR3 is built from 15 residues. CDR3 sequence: CASSQLRGSYNEQFF. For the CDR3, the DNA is TGTGCCAGCAGCCAATTGCGGGGCTCCTACAATGAGCAGTTCTTC.

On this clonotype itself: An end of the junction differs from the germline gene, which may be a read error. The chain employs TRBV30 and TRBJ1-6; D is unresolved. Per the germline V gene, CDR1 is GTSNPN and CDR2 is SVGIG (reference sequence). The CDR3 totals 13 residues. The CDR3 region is CAWSVLGNSPLHF. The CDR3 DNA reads TGCGCCTGGAGTGTACTTGGCAATTCACCCCTCCACTTT.

The CDR3 reads CASSRGTGSDQETQYF. CDR3 nucleotides: TGTGCCAGCAGCCGCGGGACAGGGTCCGATCAAGAGACCCAGTACTTC. The chain combines TRBV7-9 with TRBJ2-5, with 9 bases identical to TRBD1. The CDR3 is 16 amino acids. V dropped 5 bases and J dropped 2; count of bases not matched to a gene: 9. Germline CDR1 reads SEHNR; CDR2 reads FQNEAQ (reference sequence).

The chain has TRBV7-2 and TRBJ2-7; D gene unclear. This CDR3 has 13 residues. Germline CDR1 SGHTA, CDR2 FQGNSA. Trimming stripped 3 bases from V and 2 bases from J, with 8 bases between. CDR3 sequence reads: CASSFNSPYEQYF. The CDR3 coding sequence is TGTGCCAGCAGCTTTAACAGCCCCTACGAGCAGTACTTC.

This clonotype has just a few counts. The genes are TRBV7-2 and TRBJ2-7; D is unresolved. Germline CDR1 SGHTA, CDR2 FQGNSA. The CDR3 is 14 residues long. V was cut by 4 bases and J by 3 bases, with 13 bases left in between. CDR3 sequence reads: CASSSGHSLYEQYF. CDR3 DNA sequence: TGTGCCAGCAGCTCTGGGCACTCCCTCTACGAGCAGTACTTC.

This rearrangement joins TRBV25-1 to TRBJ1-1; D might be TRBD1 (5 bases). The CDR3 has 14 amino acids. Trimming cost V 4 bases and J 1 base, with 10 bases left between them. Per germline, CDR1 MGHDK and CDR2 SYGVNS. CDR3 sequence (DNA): TGTGCCAGCAGTGCAACGACAGCGAACACTGAAGCTTTCTTT. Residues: CASSATTANTEAFF.

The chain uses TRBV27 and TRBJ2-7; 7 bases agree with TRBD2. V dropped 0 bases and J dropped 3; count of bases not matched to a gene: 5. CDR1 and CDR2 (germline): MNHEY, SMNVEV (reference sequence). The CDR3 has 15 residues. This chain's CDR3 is CASSLSGGRSYEQYF. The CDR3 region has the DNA TGTGCCAGCAGTTTATCGGGCGGGAGAAGCTACGAGCAGTACTTC.

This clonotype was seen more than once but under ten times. The CDR3 DNA follows: TGTGCCAGCAGCAACAGGAGGACTGCAACTAATGAAAAACTGTTTTTT. Its protein is CASSNRRTATNEKLFF. The rearrangement links TRBV4-2 to TRBJ1-4, with a tentative D call TRBD1 (5 bases). The germline V gene has CDR1 LGHNA and CDR2 YNFKEQ. The V end lost 5 bases, the J end lost 0 bases, and 13 bases lay between the germline ends. The CDR3 covers 16 residues.

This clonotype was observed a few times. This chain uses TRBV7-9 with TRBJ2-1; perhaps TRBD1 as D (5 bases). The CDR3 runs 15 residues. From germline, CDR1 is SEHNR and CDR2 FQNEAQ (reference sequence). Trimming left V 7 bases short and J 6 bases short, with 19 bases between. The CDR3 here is CASNLLATTGNEQFF. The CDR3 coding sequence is TGTGCCAGCAACCTTCTGGCAACAACAGGCAATGAGCAGTTCTTC.

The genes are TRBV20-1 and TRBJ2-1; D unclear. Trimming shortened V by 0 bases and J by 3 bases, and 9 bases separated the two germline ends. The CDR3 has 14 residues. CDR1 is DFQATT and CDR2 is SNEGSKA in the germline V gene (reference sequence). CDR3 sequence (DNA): TGCAGTGCTAGAGATCCCCCGGACTACAATGAGCAGTTCTTC. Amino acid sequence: CSARDPPDYNEQFF.

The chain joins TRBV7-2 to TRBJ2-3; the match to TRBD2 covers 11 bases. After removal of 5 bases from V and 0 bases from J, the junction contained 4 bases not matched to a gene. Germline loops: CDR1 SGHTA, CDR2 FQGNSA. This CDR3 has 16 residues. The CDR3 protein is CASSILAGGSTDTQYF. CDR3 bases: TGTGCCAGCAGCATTCTAGCGGGAGGAAGCACAGATACGCAGTATTTT.

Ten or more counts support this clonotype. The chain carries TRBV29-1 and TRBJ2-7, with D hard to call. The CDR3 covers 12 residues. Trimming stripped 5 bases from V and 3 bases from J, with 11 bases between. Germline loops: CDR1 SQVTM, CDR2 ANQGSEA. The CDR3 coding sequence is TGCAGCGTTTGGGTAGGGAACTACGAGCAGTACTTC. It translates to CSVWVGNYEQYF.

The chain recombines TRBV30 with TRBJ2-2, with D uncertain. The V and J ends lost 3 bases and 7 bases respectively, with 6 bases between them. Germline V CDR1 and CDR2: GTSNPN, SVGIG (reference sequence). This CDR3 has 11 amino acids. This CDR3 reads CAWRGYGELFF. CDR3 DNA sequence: TGTGCCTGGAGAGGATACGGGGAGCTGTTTTTT.

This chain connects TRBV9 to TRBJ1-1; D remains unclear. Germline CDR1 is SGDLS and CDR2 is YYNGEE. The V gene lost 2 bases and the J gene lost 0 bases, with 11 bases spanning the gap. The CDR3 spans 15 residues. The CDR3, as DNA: TGTGCCAGCAGCGTCTTCGGGCAGTTGAACACTGAAGCTTTCTTT. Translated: CASSVFGQLNTEAFF.